This TCR beta chain was captured in a study of OX40 agonist ivuxolimab in advanced cancers. Study overall: Averaging approximately 60 years in age, with a range of 23 to 79, the cohort was approximately 87% male.

Germline CDR1 LGHNA, CDR2 YSLEER. J lost 3 bases, V lost 4 bases, and 5 bases had no gene match. CDR3 size: 15 residues. This clone was detected only a few times. The method was immunoSEQ multiplex PCR; TCRdb's version includes in-frame clones alone and lacks a portion of them. The sample yields tens of thousands of clones, about nine tenths seen once. This receptor was obtained from an adult with an advanced solid tumor such as melanoma, head and neck, liver or kidney cancer. The V and J genes are TRBV4-3 and TRBJ2-7, with 11 bases identical to TRBD2. Material: CD4+ or CD8+ T cells sorted from blood, obtained in a trial of the OX40 agonist ivuxolimab. The CDR3 here is CASSPTLAGDYEQYF. Written as DNA, the CDR3 is TGCGCCAGCAGCCCAACACTAGCGGGAGACTACGAGCAGTACTTC.